This TCR beta chain comes out of a study of graft-versus-host responses after intestinal transplantation. Assay used: immunoSEQ multiplex PCR; TCRdb lists only in-frame clones, some missing. The sample holds 15,000 to 20,000 clones, around 38% seen once. This CDR3 has 15 amino acids. Trimming at V came to 6 bases and at J to 3 bases, leaving 7 bases not matched to a gene. Germline V lookup: CDR1 SNHLY, CDR2 FYNNEI. The clonotype comes from a human patient who received an intestinal transplant. The rearrangement joins TRBV2 to TRBJ2-1, with 8 bases fitting TRBD1. This specimen was alloreactive CD4+ T cells from a mixed lymphocyte reaction culture, taken before intestinal transplant. Subset: CFSE-low proliferating T cells sorted from approximately 6-day pre-transplant mixed lymphocyte reaction (GvH or HvG direction). The DNA for the CDR3 is TGTGCCAGCAGCGCCACAGGGGGTAACTACAATGAGCAGTTCTTC. This translates into CASSATGGNYNEQFF.